This T cell receptor (beta chain) was found in a study of cytotoxic CD8 clonotypes in ibrutinib-treated CLL. Study-wide results and caveats: Baseline levels were approached again at progression, after clonality had risen at ibrutinib response. Public clonotypes were rare and shrank or held steady on treatment.

On this clone itself: The antigen remains unidentified.

Sequencing was designed to attain a depth spanning 1 in 200,000 to 1 in 1 million T cells. The repertoire was sequenced with immunoSEQ multiplex PCR; TCRdb's copy has only in-frame clones and lacks some. The sample shows more than 12,000 clones, approximately 70% of them seen only once. Around 2 micrograms of genomic DNA from cryopreserved PBMCs went into TCR beta libraries. Trimming at V came to 7 bases and at J to 8 bases, leaving 9 bases not matched to a gene. The CDR3 is 14 amino acids. The V gene's germline CDR1 is LNHDA and CDR2 SQIVND (reference sequence). This TCR came from a human donor with chronic lymphocytic leukemia. The V and J genes are TRBV19 and TRBJ2-1, with 9 bases fitting TRBD1. This specimen consisted of PBMCs, obtained before ibrutinib treatment. The CDR3 loop reads CASKGQGSSHEQFF. The CDR3 nucleotides read TGTGCCAGTAAGGGACAGGGTTCCAGCCATGAGCAGTTCTTC. Complete variable domain (other parts from reference TRBV19 and TRBJ2-1): DGGITQSPKYLFRKEGQNVTLSCEQNLNHDAMYWYRQDPGQGLRLIYYSQIVNDFQKGDIAEGYSVSREKKESFPLTVTSAQKNPTAFYLCASKGQGSSHEQFFGPGTRLTVL.